This record concerns one T cell receptor beta chain sequence. The entry originates in a study of blood T cell repertoires in COVID-19. Study context: Sites in the United States, Italy and Spain provided acute and convalescent COVID-19 samples.

Original processing methods: Using reference gene primer amplification, nucleated cell counts were estimated. The table came from immunoSEQ multiplex PCR; TCRdb's copy has only in-frame clones and leaves some out. The V and J calls and clone size were taken over from that table, and D and trimming were inferred from the DNA. The profile shows about 300,000 clones, roughly 86% of them singletons. The CDR3 is 12 amino acids. Germline CDR1 KGHDR, CDR2 SFDVKD. Trimming removed 3 bases from V and 10 bases from J, with 11 bases in between. This TCR came from a woman aged 25 to 39 with COVID-19, enrolled during active disease. The chain uses TRBV24-1 and TRBJ1-1, with D possibly being TRBD1 (6 bases). The sample was peripheral blood. CDR3 loop: CATSDPGTPAFF. In DNA, the CDR3 is TGTGCCACCAGTGATCCCGGGACACCAGCTTTCTTT.